This TCR beta chain was profiled in a study of shared clonotypes between healthy human individuals. Regarding the study as a whole: A few donors had about 5% of their naive CD4 clonotypes in common.

Naive-designated CD8 cells lacked CD45RO, were positively enriched for CCR7, and omitted terminally differentiated effector memory CD45RA+ cells. Using immunoSEQ multiplex PCR, the repertoire was profiled, and TCRdb retains in-frame clones only, with some absent. The table shows 700,000 to 950,000 clones, with 95% to 97% occurring only once. Trimming took 0 bases from V and 6 from J, leaving 11 bases between them. Germline lookup yields CDR1 SGHRS and CDR2 YFSETQ. The CDR3 loop spans 14 amino acids. Details on this clone: As yet, its antigen is unknown. The identical CDR3 is also encoded by other nucleotide sequences in the sample.

This receptor was obtained from a man aged 25-45 years in good health. The sequencing input was naive CD8+ T cells sorted from blood. The J gene is TRBJ2-3, the V gene TRBV5-1; D is ambiguous. The CDR3: CASSLGQGSDTQYF. In DNA form, the CDR3 reads TGCGCCAGCAGCTTGGGACAAGGTTCCGATACGCAGTATTTT. Complete variable domain (other parts from reference TRBV5-1 and TRBJ2-3): KAGVTQTPRYLIKTRGQQVTLSCSPISGHRSVSWYQQTPGQGLQFLFEYFSETQRNKGNFPGRFSGRQFSNSRSEMNVSTLELGDSALYLCASSLGQGSDTQYFGPGTRLTVL.